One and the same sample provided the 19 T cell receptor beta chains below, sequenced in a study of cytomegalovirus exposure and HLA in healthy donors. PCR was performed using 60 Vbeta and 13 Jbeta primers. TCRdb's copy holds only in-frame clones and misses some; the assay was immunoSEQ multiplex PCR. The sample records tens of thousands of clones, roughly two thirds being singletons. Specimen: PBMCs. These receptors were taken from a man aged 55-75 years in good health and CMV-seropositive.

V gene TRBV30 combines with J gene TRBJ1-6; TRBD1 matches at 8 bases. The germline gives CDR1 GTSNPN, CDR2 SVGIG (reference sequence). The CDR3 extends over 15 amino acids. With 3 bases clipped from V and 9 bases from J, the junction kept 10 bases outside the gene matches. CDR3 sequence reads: CAWRGQGYTSSPLHF. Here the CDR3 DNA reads TGTGCCTGGAGAGGACAGGGTTATACGAGTTCACCCCTCCACTTT.

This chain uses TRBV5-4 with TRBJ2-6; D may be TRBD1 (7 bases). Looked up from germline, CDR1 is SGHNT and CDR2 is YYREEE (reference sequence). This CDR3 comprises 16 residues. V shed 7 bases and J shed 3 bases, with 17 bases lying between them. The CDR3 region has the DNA TGTGCCAGCCGCGGGACAGATACCCTTGGGGCCAACGTCCTGACTTTC. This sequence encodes CASRGTDTLGANVLTF.

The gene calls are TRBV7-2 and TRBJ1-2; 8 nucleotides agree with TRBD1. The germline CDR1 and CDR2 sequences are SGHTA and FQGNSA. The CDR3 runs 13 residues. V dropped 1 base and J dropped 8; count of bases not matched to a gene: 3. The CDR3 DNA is TGTGCCAGCAGCTTAGAGACAGGGGAAGGCTACACCTTC. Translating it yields CASSLETGEGYTF.

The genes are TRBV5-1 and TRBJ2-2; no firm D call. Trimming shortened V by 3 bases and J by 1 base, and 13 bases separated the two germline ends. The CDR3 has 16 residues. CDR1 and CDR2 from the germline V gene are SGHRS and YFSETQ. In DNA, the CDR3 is TGCGCCAGCAGCTCACACAGTCCTGGGAACACCGGGGAGCTGTTTTTT. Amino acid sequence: CASSSHSPGNTGELFF.

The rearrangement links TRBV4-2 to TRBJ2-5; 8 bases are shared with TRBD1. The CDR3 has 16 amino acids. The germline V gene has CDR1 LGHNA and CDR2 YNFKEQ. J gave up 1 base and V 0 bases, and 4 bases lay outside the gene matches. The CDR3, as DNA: TGTGCCAGCAGCCAAGACCCAACAGGGGGCCAAGAGACCCAGTACTTC. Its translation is CASSQDPTGGQETQYF.

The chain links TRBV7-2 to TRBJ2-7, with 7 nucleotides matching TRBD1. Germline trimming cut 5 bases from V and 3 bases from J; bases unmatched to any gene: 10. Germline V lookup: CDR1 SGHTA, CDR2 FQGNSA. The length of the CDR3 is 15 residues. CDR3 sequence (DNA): TGTGCCAGCAGCCTGATGACAGGGAGTGGCTACGAGCAGTACTTC. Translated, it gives CASSLMTGSGYEQYF.

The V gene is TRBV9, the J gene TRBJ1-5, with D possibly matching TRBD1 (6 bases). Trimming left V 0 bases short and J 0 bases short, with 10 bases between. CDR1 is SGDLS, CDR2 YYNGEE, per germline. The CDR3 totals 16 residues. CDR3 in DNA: TGTGCCAGCAGCGTAGACCCGGACAGTAGCAATCAGCCCCAGCATTTT. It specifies CASSVDPDSSNQPQHF. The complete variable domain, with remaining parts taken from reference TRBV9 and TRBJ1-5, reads DSGVTQTPKHLITATGQRVTLRCSPRSGDLSVYWYQQSLDQGLQFLIQYYNGEERAKGNILERFSAQQFPDLHSELNLSSLELGDSALYFCASSVDPDSSNQPQHFGDGTRLSIL.

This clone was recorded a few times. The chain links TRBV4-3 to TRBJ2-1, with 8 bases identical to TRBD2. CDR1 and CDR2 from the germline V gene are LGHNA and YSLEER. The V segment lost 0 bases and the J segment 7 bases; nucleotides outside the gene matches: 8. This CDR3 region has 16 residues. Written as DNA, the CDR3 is TGCGCCAGCAGCCAAGACTCGGGGGGGCCGCGGAATGAGCAGTTCTTC. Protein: CASSQDSGGPRNEQFF.

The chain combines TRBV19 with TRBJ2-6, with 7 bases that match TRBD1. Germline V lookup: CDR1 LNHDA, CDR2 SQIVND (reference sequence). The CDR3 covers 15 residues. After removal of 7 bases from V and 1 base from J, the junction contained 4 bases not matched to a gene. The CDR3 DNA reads TGTGCCAGTATATCAGGGGGATCTGGGGCCAACGTCCTGACTTTC. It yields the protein CASISGGSGANVLTF.

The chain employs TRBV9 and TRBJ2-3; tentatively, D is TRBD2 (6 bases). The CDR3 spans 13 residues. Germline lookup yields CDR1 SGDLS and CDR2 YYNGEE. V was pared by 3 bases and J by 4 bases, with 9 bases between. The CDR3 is CASSAEGPDTQYF. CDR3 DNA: TGTGCCAGCAGCGCGGAGGGTCCAGATACGCAGTATTTT.

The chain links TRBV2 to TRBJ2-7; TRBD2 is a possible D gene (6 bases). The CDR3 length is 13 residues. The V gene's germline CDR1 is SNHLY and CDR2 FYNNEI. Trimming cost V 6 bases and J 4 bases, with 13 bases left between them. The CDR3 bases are TGTGCCAGCAGCGCCTCCGGAGGGTACGAGCAGTACTTC. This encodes CASSASGGYEQYF.

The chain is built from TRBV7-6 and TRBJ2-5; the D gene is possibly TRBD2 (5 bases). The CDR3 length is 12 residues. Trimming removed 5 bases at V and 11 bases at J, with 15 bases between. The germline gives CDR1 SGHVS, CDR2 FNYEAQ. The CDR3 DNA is TGTGCCAGCAGCCCCACGGGAAGGGAGCAGTACTTC. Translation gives CASSPTGREQYF.

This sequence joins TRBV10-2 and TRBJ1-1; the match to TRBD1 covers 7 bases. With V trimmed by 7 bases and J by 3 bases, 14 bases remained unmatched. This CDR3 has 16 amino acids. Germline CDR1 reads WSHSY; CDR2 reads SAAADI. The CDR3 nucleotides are TGCGCCAGCAAGAGGTCTACCGACAGGGTTGACACTGAAGCTTTCTTT. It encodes CASKRSTDRVDTEAFF.

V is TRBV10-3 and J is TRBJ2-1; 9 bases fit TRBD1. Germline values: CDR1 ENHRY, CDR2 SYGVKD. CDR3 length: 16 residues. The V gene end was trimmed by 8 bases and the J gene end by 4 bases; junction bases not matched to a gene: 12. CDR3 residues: CAIGAGWDREYNEQFF. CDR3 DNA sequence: TGTGCCATCGGGGCAGGATGGGACAGGGAATACAATGAGCAGTTCTTC.

The CDR3 DNA follows: TGCGCCAGCAGTGAGTCGGTACAGTACTATGGCTACACCTTC. It translates to CASSESVQYYGYTF. The chain links TRBV10-2 to TRBJ1-2; unclear D gene. Trimming removed 0 bases from V and 3 bases from J, with 8 bases in between. CDR3 length: 14 amino acids. The germline V gene has CDR1 WSHSY and CDR2 SAAADI.

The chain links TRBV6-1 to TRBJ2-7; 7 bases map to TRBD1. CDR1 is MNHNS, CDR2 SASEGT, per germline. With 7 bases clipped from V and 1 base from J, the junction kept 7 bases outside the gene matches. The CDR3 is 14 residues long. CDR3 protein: CASIAKDRSYEQYF. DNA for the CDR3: TGTGCCAGCATAGCCAAGGACAGGTCCTACGAGCAGTACTTC.

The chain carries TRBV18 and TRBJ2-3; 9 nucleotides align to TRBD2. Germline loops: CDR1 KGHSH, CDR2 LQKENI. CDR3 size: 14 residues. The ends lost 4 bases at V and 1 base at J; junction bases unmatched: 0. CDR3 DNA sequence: TGTGCCAGCTCACGGACTAGCGGCACAGATACGCAGTATTTT. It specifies CASSRTSGTDTQYF.

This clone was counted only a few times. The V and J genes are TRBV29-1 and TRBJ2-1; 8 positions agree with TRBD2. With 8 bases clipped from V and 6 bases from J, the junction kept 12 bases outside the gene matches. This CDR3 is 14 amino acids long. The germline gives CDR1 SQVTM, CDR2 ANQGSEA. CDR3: CSSAAGTSFNEQFF. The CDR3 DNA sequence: TGCAGCTCCGCTGCCGGGACTAGTTTCAATGAGCAGTTCTTC.

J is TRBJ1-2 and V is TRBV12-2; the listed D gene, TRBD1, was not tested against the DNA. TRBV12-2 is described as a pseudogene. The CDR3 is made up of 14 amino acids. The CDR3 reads CASRLATANYGYTF. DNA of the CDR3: TGTGCAAGTCGCTTAGCGACAGCTAACTATGGCTACACCTTC.